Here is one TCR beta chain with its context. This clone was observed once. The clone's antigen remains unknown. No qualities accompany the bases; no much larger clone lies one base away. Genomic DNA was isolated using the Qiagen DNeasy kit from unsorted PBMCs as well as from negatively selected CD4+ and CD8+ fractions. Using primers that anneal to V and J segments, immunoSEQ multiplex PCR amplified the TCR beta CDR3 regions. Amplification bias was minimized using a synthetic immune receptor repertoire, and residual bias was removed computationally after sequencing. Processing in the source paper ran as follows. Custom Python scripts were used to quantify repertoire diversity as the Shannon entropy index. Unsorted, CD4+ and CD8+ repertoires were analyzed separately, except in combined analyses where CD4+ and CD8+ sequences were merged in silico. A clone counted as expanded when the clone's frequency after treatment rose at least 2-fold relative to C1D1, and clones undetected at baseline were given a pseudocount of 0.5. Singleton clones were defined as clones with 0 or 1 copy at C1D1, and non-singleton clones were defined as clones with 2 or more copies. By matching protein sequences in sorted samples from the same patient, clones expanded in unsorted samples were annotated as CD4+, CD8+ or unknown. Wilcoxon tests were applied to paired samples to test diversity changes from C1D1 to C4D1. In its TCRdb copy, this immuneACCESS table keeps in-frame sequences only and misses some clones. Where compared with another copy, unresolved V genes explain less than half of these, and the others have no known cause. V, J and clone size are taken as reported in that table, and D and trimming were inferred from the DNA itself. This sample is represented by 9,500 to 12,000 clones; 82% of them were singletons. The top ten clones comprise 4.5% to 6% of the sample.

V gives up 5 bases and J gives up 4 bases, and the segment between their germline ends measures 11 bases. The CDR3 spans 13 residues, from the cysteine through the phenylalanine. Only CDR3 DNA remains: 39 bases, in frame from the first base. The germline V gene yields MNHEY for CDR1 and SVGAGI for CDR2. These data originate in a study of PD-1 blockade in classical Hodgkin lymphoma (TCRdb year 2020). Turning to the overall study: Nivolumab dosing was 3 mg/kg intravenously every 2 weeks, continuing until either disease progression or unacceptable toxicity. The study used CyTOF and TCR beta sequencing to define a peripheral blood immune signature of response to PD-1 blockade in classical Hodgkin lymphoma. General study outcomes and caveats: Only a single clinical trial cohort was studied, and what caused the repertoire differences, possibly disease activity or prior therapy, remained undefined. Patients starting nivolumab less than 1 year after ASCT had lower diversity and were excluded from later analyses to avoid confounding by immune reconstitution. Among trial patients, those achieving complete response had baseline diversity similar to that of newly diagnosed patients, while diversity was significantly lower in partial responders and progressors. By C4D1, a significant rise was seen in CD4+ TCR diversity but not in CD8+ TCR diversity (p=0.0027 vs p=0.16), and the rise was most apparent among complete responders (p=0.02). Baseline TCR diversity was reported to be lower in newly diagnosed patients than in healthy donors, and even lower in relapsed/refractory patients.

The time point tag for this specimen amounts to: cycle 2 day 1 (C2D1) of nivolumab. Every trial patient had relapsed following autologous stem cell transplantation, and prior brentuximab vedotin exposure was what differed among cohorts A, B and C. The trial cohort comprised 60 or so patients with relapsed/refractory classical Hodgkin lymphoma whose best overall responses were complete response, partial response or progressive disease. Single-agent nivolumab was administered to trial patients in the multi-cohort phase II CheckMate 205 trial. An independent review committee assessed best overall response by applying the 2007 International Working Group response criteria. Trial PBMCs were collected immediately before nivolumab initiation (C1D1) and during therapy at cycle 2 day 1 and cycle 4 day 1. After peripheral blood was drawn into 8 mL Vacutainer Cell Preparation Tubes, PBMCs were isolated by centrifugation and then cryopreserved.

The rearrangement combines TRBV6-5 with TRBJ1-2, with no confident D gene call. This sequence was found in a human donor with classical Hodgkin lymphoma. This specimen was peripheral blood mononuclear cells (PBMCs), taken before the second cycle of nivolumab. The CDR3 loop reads CASSPTGGYGYTF. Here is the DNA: TGTGCCAGCAGTCCCACTGGAGGCTATGGCTACACCTTC.